The source of this T cell receptor (beta chain) is a study of blood T cell repertoires in COVID-19. Looking at the study overall: Donors in the United States, Italy and Spain gave samples during acute or convalescent COVID-19. The cDNA or gDNA used as material had been derived from T cells, B-cell-depleted T cells, or PBMCs.

CDR1 KGHDR and CDR2 SFDVKD come from the germline V gene. J gave up 4 bases and V 2 bases, and 9 bases lay outside the gene matches. The CDR3 is 16 residues long. Followed longitudinally, the Seattle patients had been enrolled during active infection. Sequencing was performed with immunoSEQ multiplex PCR; in TCRdb, only in-frame clones are kept and a portion is missing. The table has about 160,000 clones, about 88% seen once. What was sequenced was peripheral blood. The rearrangement joins TRBV24-1 to TRBJ2-5, with 7 bases that match TRBD1. This TCR derives from a woman aged 45-65 years with COVID-19, enrolled during active disease. CDR3 sequence (DNA): TGTGCCACCAGTGATTCGACAGGGAAGGCGGGAGAGACCCAGTACTTC. As protein: CATSDSTGKAGETQYF.